Below, one TCR beta chain is given with its context. Antigen unknown. The entry originates in a study of CD8 T cells in Susac syndrome. The authors negatively isolated CD8+ and CD4+ T cells and FACS-enriched TEMRA cells. CDR1 and CDR2 (germline): SGHDN, FVKESK. The CDR3 runs 17 residues. Trimming shortened V by 0 bases and J by 5 bases, and 17 bases separated the two germline ends. General observations from the study: Acknowledgment was made by the study that its TCR sequencing and HLA analysis involved a relatively small number of individuals.

Roughly 0.45 to 1 ug RNA was reverse transcribed with random hexamers. Coverage of TCR beta CDR3 amplification by immunoSEQ multiplex PCR extended to 54 Vbeta and 13 Jbeta. TCRdb itself ran the immunoSEQ multiplex PCR reads through MiXCR, one entry per CDR3 protein. The table shows fewer than 35,000 distinct CDR3 sequences, with 90% to 95% occurring only once. What was sequenced was CD8+ T cells from PBMCs. The receptor was derived from a human donor in good health. V and J are TRBV14 and TRBJ2-1; D is tentatively TRBD1 or TRBD2 (5 bases each). The CDR3 DNA sequence: TGTGCCAGCAGCCAAGAGGAAATAGGGACGGAAAACAATGAGCAGTTCTTC. It is translated as CASSQEEIGTENNEQFF.